What follows describes a single T cell receptor beta chain. The V segment lost 5 bases and the J segment 1 base; nucleotides outside the gene matches: 4. The CDR3 has 14 amino acids. Germline V gives CDR1 LNHDA, CDR2 SQIVND (reference sequence). The data were obtained in a study of OX40 agonist ivuxolimab in advanced cancers. The repertoire was sequenced with immunoSEQ multiplex PCR; TCRdb's copy has only in-frame clones and lacks some. In the table there are some 82,000 clones, roughly 90% of which are singletons. The TCR was taken from an adult with an advanced solid tumor such as melanoma, head and neck, liver or kidney cancer. The V and J genes are TRBV19 and TRBJ1-1, with 7 bases that match TRBD1. Sequences were derived from CD4+ or CD8+ T cells sorted from blood, sampled in a trial of the OX40 agonist ivuxolimab. This CDR3 is CASSARQGNTEAFF. The DNA of the CDR3 is TGTGCCAGTAGTGCGCGACAGGGGAACACTGAAGCTTTCTTT.